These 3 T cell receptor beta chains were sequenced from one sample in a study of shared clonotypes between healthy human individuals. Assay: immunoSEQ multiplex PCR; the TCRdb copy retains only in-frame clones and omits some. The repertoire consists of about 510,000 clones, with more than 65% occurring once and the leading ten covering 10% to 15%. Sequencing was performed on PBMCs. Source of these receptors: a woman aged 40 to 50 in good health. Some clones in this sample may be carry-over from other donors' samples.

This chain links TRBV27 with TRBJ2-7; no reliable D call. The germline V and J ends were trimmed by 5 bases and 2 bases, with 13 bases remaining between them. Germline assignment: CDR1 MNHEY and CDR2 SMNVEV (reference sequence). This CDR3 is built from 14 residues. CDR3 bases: TGTGCCAGCAGTCCCACCCGCACCGCCTACGAGCAGTACTTC. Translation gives CASSPTRTAYEQYF.

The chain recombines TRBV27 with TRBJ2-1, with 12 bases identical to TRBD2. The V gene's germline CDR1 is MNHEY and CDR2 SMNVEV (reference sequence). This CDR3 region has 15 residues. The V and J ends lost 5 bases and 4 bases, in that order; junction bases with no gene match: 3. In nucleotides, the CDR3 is TGTGCCAGCAGTCCCCTAGCGGGAGGGTACAATGAGCAGTTCTTC. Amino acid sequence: CASSPLAGGYNEQFF.

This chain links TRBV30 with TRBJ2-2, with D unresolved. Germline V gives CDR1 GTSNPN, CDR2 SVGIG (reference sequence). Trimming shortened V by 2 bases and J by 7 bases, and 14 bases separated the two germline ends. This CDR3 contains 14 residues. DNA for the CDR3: TGTGCCTGGAGTAGGCCAAGGCAAGGCGGGGAGCTGTTTTTT. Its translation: CAWSRPRQGGELFF.